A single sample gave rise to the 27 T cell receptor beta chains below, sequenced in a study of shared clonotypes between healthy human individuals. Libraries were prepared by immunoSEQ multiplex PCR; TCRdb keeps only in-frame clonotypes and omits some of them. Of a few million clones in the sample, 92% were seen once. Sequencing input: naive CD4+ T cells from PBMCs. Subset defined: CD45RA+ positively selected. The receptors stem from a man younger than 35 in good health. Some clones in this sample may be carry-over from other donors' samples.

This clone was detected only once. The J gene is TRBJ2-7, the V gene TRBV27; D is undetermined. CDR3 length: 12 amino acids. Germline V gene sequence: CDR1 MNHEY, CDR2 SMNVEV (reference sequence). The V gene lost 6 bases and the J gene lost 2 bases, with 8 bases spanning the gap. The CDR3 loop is CASRSKTYEQYF. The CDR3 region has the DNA TGTGCCAGCAGGTCGAAAACCTACGAGCAGTACTTC.

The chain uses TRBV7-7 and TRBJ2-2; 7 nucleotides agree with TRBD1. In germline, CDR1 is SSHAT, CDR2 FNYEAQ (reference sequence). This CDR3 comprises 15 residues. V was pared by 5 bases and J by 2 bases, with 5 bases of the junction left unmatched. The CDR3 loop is CASSLRDRNTGELFF. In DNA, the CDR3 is TGTGCCAGCAGCCTAAGGGACAGAAACACCGGGGAGCTGTTTTTT.

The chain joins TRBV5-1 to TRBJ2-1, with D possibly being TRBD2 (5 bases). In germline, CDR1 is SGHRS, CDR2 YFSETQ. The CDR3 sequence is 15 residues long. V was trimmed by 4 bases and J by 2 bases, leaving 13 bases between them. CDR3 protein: CASSVGSRTYNEQFF. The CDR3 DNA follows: TGCGCCAGCAGCGTGGGGAGTAGGACCTACAATGAGCAGTTCTTC.

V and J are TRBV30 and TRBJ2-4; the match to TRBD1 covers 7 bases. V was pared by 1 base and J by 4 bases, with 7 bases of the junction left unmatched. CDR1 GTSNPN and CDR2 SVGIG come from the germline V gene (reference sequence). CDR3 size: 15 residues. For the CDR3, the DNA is TGTGCCTGGAGTGCCCCCGGGACAGCTAAAAACATTCAGTACTTC. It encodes CAWSAPGTAKNIQYF. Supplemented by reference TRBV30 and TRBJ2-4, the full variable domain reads SQTIHQWPATLVQPVGSPLSLECTVEGTSNPNLYWYRQAAGRGLQLLFYSVGIGQISSEVPQNLSASRPQDRQFILSSKKLLLSDSGFYLCAWSAPGTAKNIQYFGAGTRLSVL.

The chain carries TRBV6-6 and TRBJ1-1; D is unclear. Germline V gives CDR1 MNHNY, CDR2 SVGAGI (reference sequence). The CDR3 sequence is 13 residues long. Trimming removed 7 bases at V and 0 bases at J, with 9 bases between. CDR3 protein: CASIRLLNTEAFF. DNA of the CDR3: TGTGCCAGCATCAGGCTGCTGAACACTGAAGCTTTCTTT.

The CDR3 reads CASSLGPGPRVLNTEAFF. In DNA, the CDR3 is TGCGCCAGCAGCCTCGGGCCCGGCCCCCGGGTCTTGAACACTGAAGCTTTCTTT. The J gene is TRBJ1-1, the V gene TRBV4-1; D gene uncertain. Germline CDR1 and CDR2: MGHRA and YSYEKL. The CDR3 contains 18 residues. V lost 4 bases, J lost 0 bases, and 21 bases lay in between.

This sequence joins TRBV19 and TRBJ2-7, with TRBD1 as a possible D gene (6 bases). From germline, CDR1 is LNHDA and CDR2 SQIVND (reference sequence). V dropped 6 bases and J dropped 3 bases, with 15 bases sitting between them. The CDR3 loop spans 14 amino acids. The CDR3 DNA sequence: TGTGCCAGTAGAGCCGGGACATGGGTCTACGAGCAGTACTTC. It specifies CASRAGTWVYEQYF.

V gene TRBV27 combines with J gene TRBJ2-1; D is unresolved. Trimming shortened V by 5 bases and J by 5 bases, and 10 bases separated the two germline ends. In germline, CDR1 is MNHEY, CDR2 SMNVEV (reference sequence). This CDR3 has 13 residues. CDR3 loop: CASSTNWDNEQFF. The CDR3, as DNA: TGTGCCAGCAGTACGAATTGGGACAATGAGCAGTTCTTC.

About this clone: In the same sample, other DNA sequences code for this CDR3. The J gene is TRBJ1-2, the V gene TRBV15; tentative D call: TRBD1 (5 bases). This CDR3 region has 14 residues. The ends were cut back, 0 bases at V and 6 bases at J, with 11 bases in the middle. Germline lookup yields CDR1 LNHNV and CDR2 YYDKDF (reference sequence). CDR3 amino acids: CATSRDRQGDGYTF. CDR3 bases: TGTGCCACCAGCAGAGATCGTCAGGGCGATGGCTACACCTTC.

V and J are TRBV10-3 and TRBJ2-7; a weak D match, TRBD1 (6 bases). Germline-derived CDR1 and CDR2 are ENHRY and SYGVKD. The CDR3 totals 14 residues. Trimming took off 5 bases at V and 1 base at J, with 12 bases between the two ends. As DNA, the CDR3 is TGTGCCATCAGTCTAATAACAGGGTCCTACGAGCAGTACTTC. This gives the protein CAISLITGSYEQYF.

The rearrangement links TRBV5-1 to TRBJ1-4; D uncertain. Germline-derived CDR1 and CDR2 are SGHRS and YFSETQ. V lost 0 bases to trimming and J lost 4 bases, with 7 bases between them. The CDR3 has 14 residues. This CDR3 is CASSLGSNNEKLFF. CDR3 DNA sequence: TGCGCCAGCAGCTTGGGTTCCAATAATGAAAAACTGTTTTTT.

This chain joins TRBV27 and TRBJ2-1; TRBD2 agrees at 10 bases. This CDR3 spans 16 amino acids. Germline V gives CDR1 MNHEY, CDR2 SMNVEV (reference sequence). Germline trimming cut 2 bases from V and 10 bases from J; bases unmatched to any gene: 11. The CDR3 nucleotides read TGTGCCAGCAGTTTAGGGCTAGCGGGAGTTTCACGGGAGCAGTTCTTC. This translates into CASSLGLAGVSREQFF.

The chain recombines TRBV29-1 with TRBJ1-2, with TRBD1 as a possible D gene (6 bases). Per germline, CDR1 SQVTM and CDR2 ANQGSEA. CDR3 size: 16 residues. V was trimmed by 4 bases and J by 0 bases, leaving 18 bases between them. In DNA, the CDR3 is TGCAGCGTTGGGGCCCAGGGGACTCTCTCTAACTATGGCTACACCTTC. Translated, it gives CSVGAQGTLSNYGYTF. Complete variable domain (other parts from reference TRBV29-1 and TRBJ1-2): SAVISQKPSRDICQRGTSLTIQCQVDSQVTMMFWYRQQPGQSLTLIATANQGSEATYESGFVIDKFPISRPNLTFSTLTVSNMSPEDSSIYLCSVGAQGTLSNYGYTFGSGTRLTVV.

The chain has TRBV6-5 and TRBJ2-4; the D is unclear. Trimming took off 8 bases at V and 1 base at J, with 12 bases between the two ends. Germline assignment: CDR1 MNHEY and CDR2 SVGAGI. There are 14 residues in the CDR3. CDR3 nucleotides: TGTGCCAGCTCGTTTGGGAATGCCAAAAACATTCAGTACTTC. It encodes CASSFGNAKNIQYF.

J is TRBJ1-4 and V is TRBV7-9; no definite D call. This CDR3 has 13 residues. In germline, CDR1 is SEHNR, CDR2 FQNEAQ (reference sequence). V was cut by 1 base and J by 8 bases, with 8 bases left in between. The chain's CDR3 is CASSLGGWEKLFF. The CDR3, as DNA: TGTGCCAGCAGCTTAGGAGGATGGGAAAAACTGTTTTTT.

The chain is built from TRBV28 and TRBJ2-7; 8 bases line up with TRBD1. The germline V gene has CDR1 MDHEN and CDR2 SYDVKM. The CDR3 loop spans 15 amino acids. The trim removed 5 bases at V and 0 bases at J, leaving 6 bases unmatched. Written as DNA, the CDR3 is TGTGCCAGCAGTAAATACAGGGGGAGCTCCTACGAGCAGTACTTC. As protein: CASSKYRGSSYEQYF.

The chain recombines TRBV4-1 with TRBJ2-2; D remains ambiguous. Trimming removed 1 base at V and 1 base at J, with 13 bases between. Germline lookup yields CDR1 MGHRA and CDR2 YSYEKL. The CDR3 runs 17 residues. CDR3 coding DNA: TGCGCCAGCAGCCAAGGGGTTCGGCTCATGAACACCGGGGAGCTGTTTTTT. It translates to CASSQGVRLMNTGELFF.

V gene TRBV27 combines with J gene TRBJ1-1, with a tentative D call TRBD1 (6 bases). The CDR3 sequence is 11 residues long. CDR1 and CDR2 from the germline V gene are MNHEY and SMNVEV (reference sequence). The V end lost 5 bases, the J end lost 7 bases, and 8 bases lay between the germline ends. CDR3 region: CASSVRGEAFF. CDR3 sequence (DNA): TGTGCCAGCAGTGTCAGGGGTGAAGCTTTCTTT.

The CDR3 spells CASSNSLQSNQPQHF. In nucleotides, the CDR3 is TGTGCCAGCAGCAACTCGCTCCAGAGCAATCAGCCCCAGCATTTT. The chain has TRBV5-5 and TRBJ1-5; D is uncertain. This CDR3 has 15 residues. The ends were cut back, 4 bases at V and 1 base at J, with 12 bases in the middle. Germline CDR1 SGHKS, CDR2 YYEKEE (reference sequence).

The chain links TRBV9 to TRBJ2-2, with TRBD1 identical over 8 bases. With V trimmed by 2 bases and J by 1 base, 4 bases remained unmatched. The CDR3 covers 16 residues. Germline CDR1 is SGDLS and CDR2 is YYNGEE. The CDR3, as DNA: TGTGCCAGCAGCGTCCGACAGGGGTTGAACACCGGGGAGCTGTTTTTT. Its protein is CASSVRQGLNTGELFF.

CDR3 residues: CASSVGGATHYNEQFF. Written as DNA, the CDR3 is TGTGCCAGCAGCGTAGGCGGCGCAACCCACTACAATGAGCAGTTCTTC. V gene TRBV9 combines with J gene TRBJ2-1, with D unclear. Germline CDR1 SGDLS, CDR2 YYNGEE. V gave up 0 bases and J gave up 3 bases, with 13 bases separating them. This CDR3 region has 16 residues.

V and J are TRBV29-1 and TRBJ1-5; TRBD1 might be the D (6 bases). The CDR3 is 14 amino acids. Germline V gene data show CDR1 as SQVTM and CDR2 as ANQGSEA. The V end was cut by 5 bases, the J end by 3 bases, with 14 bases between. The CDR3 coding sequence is TGCAGCGTTCGGACAGAGGATTTCAATCAGCCCCAGCATTTT. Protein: CSVRTEDFNQPQHF. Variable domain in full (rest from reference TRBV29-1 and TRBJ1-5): SAVISQKPSRDICQRGTSLTIQCQVDSQVTMMFWYRQQPGQSLTLIATANQGSEATYESGFVIDKFPISRPNLTFSTLTVSNMSPEDSSIYLCSVRTEDFNQPQHFGDGTRLSIL.

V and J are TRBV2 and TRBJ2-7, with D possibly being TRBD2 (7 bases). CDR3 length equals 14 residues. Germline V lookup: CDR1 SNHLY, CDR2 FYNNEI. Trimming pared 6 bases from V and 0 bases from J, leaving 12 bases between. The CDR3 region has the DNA TGTGCCAGCAGAGCGGGACAAAGCTCCTACGAGCAGTACTTC. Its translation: CASRAGQSSYEQYF.

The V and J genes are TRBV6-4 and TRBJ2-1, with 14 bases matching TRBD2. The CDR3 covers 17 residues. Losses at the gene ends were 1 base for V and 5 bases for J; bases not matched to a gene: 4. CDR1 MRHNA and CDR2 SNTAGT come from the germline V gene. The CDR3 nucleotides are TGTGCCAGCAGTGACTGGGGACTAGCGGGAGCTCACAATGAGCAGTTCTTC. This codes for CASSDWGLAGAHNEQFF.

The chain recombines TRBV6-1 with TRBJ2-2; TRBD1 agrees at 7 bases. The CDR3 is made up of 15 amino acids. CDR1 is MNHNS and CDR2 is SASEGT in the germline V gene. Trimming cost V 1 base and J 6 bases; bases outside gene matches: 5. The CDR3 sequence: CASSEGQGMAGELFF. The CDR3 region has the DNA TGTGCCAGCAGTGAAGGACAGGGTATGGCCGGGGAGCTGTTTTTT.

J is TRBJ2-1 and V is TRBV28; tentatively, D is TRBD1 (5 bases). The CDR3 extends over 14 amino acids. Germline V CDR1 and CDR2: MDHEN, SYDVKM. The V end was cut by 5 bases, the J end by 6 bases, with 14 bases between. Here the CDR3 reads CASSPHQGPNEQFF. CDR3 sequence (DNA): TGTGCCAGCAGTCCACATCAGGGCCCCAATGAGCAGTTCTTC.

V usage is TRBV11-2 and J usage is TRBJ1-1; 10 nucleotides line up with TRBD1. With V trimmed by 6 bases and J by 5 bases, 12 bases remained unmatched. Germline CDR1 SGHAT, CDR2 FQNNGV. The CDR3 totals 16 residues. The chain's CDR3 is CASRSTGGGGETEAFF. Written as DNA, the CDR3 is TGTGCCAGCAGATCGACAGGGGGCGGGGGTGAAACTGAAGCTTTCTTT.